A selection of T cell receptor beta chains follows, all from one sample in a study of human CD8 memory T cell subsets. TCRdb re-called the 5' RACE reads; one entry per CDR3 protein, DNA not given. Its table records 7,500 to 9,500 distinct CDR3 sequences. What was sequenced was CD8+ T cells from PBMCs. The source of these receptors is a human donor in good health. Each CDR3 is given with its conserved first and last residue. Where a row states a size, it is once, few, many or the class of an expanded clone; other rows omit it.

15,TRBV7-3,NA,TRBJ2-3,CASSSTGQSTDTQYF
14,TRBV5-5,medium-sized,TRBJ1-1,CASIFGQGPTEAFF
15,TRBV5-1,NA,TRBJ1-1,CASSLDRGLNTEAFF
17,TRBV5-1,NA,TRBJ2-1,CASSLVPGGSSWNEQFF
17,TRBV7-3,NA,TRBJ2-2,CASSSLDRGQDTGELFF
12,TRBV13,NA,TRBJ2-7,CASSRSWGEQYF
13,TRBV29-1,medium-sized,TRBJ1-2,CSYYRGLSYGYTF
14,TRBV20-1,NA,TRBJ2-3,CSAETLLNTDTQYF
15,TRBV29-1,NA,TRBJ2-2,CSVVPGQGATGELFF
17,TRBV11-2,NA,TRBJ1-6,CASGQGAPSSYNSPLHF
13,TRBV29-1,medium-sized,TRBJ2-7,CSVHMDSTYEQYF
17,TRBV9,NA,TRBJ2-1,CASSVASFPGREDEQFF
15,TRBV7-2,NA,TRBJ2-7,CASSLDAGGRWEQYF
14,TRBV28,NA,TRBJ2-3,CASSFLAGTDTQYF
14,TRBV4-2,NA,TRBJ2-7,CASSQADRGYEQYF
15,TRBV29-1,NA,TRBJ2-3,CSVASSGSSTDTQYF
14,TRBV12-3/TRBV12-4,NA,TRBJ2-7,CASSPGAGGIEQYF
14,TRBV11-2,medium-sized,TRBJ2-7,CASSLEGTFGEQYF
14,TRBV6-1,NA,TRBJ1-2,CASSGLGEQYGYTF
13,TRBV9,NA,TRBJ2-2,CASSTGVTGELFF
13,TRBV6-6,NA,TRBJ2-2,CATTSENTGELFF
13,TRBV20-1,medium-sized,TRBJ2-1,CSAKTGLDNEQFF
15,TRBV3-1,medium-sized,TRBJ1-5,CASSQTGGGNQPQHF
16,TRBV7-8,NA,TRBJ2-3,CASSLAPWGRPDTQYF
11,TRBV20-1,NA,TRBJ1-2,CSADGEYGYTF
14,TRBV27,NA,TRBJ2-7,CASSIAGASYEQYF
14,TRBV6-1,NA,TRBJ2-7,CASSPGTGYYEQYF
13,TRBV5-4,NA,TRBJ2-7,CASSPSDTYEQYF
12,TRBV28,NA,TRBJ2-1,CASSFWEIEQFF
15,TRBV12-3/TRBV12-4,NA,TRBJ1-2,CASRPRRQGNYGYTF
12,TRBV25-1,NA,TRBJ2-7,CARSGAIHEQYF
11,TRBV6-6,NA,TRBJ2-7,CASSYWLEQYF
13,TRBV7-6,NA,TRBJ2-7,CASSQVGVGEQYF
13,TRBV25-1,NA,TRBJ2-7,CATGDRDSYEQYF
13,TRBV12-3/TRBV12-4,NA,TRBJ2-7,CASGGGKNYEQYF
14,TRBV4-1,NA,TRBJ1-4,CASSQVDLIQGLFF
13,TRBV9,NA,TRBJ2-1,CASSVGLSNEQFF
13,TRBV7-9,NA,TRBJ2-7,CASTTGTQDEQYF
14,TRBV3-1,NA,TRBJ2-7,CASSLAGSSYEQYF
11,TRBV29-1,NA,TRBJ2-7,CSAREQGEQYF
14,TRBV30,NA,TRBJ2-1,CAWSVRGPYNEQFF
15,TRBV7-6,NA,TRBJ2-3,CASSLAGFSTDTQYF
14,TRBV5-1,NA,TRBJ2-3,CASSLFGGSDTQYF
13,TRBV29-1,medium-sized,TRBJ2-7,CSVSLAASYEQYF
14,TRBV2,NA,TRBJ1-1,CASSEALGGTEAFF
13,TRBV19,NA,TRBJ2-7,CASSLGPDNEQYF
14,TRBV20-1,NA,TRBJ1-5,CSATRTGLIGAQHF
17,TRBV7-9,NA,TRBJ1-3,CASSETGQGTYGNTIYF
15,TRBV5-5,NA,TRBJ2-3,CASSLTSGMTDTQYF
14,TRBV27,NA,TRBJ1-6,CASSLVSDNSPLHF
11,TRBV2,NA,TRBJ2-2,CASWGTGELFF
12,TRBV20-1,NA,TRBJ1-5,CSASQVNQPQHF
16,TRBV4-1,medium-sized,TRBJ2-4,CASSLADTLAKNIQYF